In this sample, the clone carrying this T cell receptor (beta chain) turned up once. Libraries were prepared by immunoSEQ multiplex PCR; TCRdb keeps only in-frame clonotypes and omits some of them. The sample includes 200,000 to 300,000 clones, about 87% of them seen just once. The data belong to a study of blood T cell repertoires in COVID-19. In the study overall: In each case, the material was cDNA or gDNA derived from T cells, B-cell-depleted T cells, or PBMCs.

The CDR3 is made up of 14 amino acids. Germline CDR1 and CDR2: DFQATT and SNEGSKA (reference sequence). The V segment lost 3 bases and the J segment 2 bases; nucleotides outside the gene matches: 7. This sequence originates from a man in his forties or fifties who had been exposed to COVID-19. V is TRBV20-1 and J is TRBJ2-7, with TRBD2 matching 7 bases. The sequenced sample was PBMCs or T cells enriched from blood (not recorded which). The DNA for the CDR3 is TGCAGTGCTAGTAGGATGGGAGGGCCCTACGAGCAGTACGTC. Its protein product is CSASRMGGPYEQYV.